This T cell receptor (beta chain) was captured in a study of T cell responses to AZD1222 COVID-19 vaccine. CDR1 SGDLS and CDR2 YYNGEE come from the germline V gene. The CDR3 consists of 15 residues. V was clipped by 2 bases and J by 4 bases, with 14 bases between them. Only in-frame clones appear in the TCRdb table, and some are missing; sequencing was by immunoSEQ multiplex PCR. The sample shows about 140,000 clones, more than 85% of them seen only once. Sequences were derived from peripheral blood, sampled on day 0 of AZD1222 vaccination. The clonotype was recovered from an adult in good health. V usage is TRBV9 and J usage is TRBJ2-3, with no clear D. The CDR3 DNA sequence: TGTGCCAGCAGCGTTAGGCCCCTCCCCGCAGATACGCAGTATTTT. Translating it yields CASSVRPLPADTQYF. Using reference TRBV9 and TRBJ2-3 for the parts outside the CDR3, the full variable domain is DSGVTQTPKHLITATGQRVTLRCSPRSGDLSVYWYQQSLDQGLQFLIQYYNGEERAKGNILERFSAQQFPDLHSELNLSSLELGDSALYFCASSVRPLPADTQYFGPGTRLTVL.